This passage covers 11 T cell receptor beta chains from one sample sequenced in a study of cytotoxic CD8 clonotypes in ibrutinib-treated CLL. Measured with immunoSEQ multiplex PCR; TCRdb has only the in-frame clones, and not every one. The sample contains fewer than 55,000 clones, about 57% of which appear only once. Source: PBMCs, taken after 24 months of ibrutinib treatment. These receptor sequences come from a human donor with chronic lymphocytic leukemia.

V usage is TRBV14 and J usage is TRBJ2-5; 8 bases map to TRBD2. CDR1 and CDR2 from the germline V gene are SGHDN and FVKESK. After removal of 1 base from V and 2 bases from J, the junction contained 6 bases not matched to a gene. This CDR3 has 16 residues. In nucleotides, the CDR3 is TGTGCCAGCAGCCAAGCCCGGACTAGCAGACAAGAGACCCAGTACTTC. As protein: CASSQARTSRQETQYF.

This clone was counted once. This chain links TRBV6-6 with TRBJ2-7; the D call may be TRBD1 or TRBD2 (6 bases each). Germline CDR1 is MNHNY and CDR2 is SVGAGI (reference sequence). The V end lost 6 bases, the J end lost 0 bases, and 15 bases lay between the germline ends. The CDR3 is 15 amino acids. In nucleotides, the CDR3 is TGTGCCAGCAGCCGGGGGACACCATCCTCCTACGAGCAGTACTTC. Amino acids: CASSRGTPSSYEQYF.

The chain combines TRBV27 with TRBJ1-6; D might be TRBD1 (5 bases). Germline V gives CDR1 MNHEY, CDR2 SMNVEV (reference sequence). The length of the CDR3 is 14 residues. Trimming left V 7 bases short and J 5 bases short, with 12 bases between. The CDR3 spells CASTRRGNNSPLHF. The CDR3 DNA is TGTGCCAGCACCCGGCGGGGCAATAATTCACCCCTCCACTTT.

This chain uses TRBV5-1 with TRBJ2-7, with TRBD1 matching 9 bases. The germline V gene has CDR1 SGHRS and CDR2 YFSETQ. The V gene end was trimmed by 0 bases and the J gene end by 2 bases; junction bases not matched to a gene: 3. CDR3 length equals 15 residues. CDR3 amino acids: CASSLVGQGPYEQYF. CDR3 nucleotides: TGCGCCAGCAGCTTGGTGGGACAGGGACCCTACGAGCAGTACTTC.

This chain joins TRBV5-1 and TRBJ1-3; the D gene is possibly TRBD1 (5 bases). The CDR3 is 15 residues long. The germline V gene has CDR1 SGHRS and CDR2 YFSETQ. Trimming left V 0 bases short and J 1 base short, with 8 bases between. DNA of the CDR3: TGCGCCAGCAGCTTGGCCGGGGGGTCTGGAAACACCATATATTTT. Amino acid sequence: CASSLAGGSGNTIYF.

The chain links TRBV6-6 to TRBJ1-4; D is unclear. Germline-derived CDR1 and CDR2 are MNHNY and SVGAGI (reference sequence). The CDR3 contains 13 residues. Trimming left V 7 bases short and J 2 bases short, with 8 bases between. In nucleotides, the CDR3 is TGTGCCAGCATTAGACGGACTAATGAAAAACTGTTTTTT. It translates to CASIRRTNEKLFF.

The V gene is TRBV6-5, the J gene TRBJ1-3; D is possibly TRBD1 (5 bases). CDR3 length: 13 residues. The V end was cut by 8 bases, the J end by 3 bases, with 11 bases between. Germline V gene sequence: CDR1 MNHEY, CDR2 SVGAGI. In DNA form, the CDR3 reads TGTGCCAGCCGCAGGGATGTTGGAAACACCATATATTTT. This codes for CASRRDVGNTIYF.

This clone appeared a single time. The chain combines TRBV10-3 with TRBJ2-5; the D gene is possibly TRBD2 (6 bases). Germline V gene lookup returns CDR1 ENHRY and CDR2 SYGVKD. The CDR3 extends over 13 amino acids. Trimming stripped 0 bases from V and 7 bases from J, with 9 bases between. The CDR3 DNA reads as TGTGCCATCAGTGAGTCGTACGGGGGGACCCAGTACTTC. Translation: CAISESYGGTQYF.

Here the CDR3 reads CASSRRTGMKAEAFF. CDR3 nucleotide sequence: TGTGCCAGCAGCCGACGGACAGGGATGAAGGCTGAAGCTTTCTTT. The gene calls are TRBV6-1 and TRBJ1-1; 8 nucleotides align to TRBD1. With V trimmed by 6 bases and J by 6 bases, 12 bases remained unmatched. Germline-derived CDR1 and CDR2 are MNHNS and SASEGT. This CDR3 contains 15 residues.

There are a few counts of this clone. V gene TRBV29-1 combines with J gene TRBJ2-7; a weak D match, TRBD2 (5 bases). CDR3 length: 14 amino acids. The germline gives CDR1 SQVTM, CDR2 ANQGSEA. V shed 6 bases and J shed 5 bases, with 20 bases lying between them. CDR3 sequence: CSVILMGAWDEQYF. CDR3 coding DNA: TGCAGCGTAATCTTAATGGGAGCGTGGGACGAGCAGTACTTC.

This clone was seen a few times. V is TRBV28 and J is TRBJ2-7; D tentatively fits TRBD1 or TRBD2 (5 bases each). The CDR3 consists of 13 residues. Trimming took off 8 bases at V and 2 bases at J, with 13 bases between the two ends. Looked up from germline, CDR1 is MDHEN and CDR2 is SYDVKM. CDR3 loop: CASHRDGAYEQYF. In DNA, the CDR3 is TGTGCCAGCCACCGGGACGGAGCCTACGAGCAGTACTTC.